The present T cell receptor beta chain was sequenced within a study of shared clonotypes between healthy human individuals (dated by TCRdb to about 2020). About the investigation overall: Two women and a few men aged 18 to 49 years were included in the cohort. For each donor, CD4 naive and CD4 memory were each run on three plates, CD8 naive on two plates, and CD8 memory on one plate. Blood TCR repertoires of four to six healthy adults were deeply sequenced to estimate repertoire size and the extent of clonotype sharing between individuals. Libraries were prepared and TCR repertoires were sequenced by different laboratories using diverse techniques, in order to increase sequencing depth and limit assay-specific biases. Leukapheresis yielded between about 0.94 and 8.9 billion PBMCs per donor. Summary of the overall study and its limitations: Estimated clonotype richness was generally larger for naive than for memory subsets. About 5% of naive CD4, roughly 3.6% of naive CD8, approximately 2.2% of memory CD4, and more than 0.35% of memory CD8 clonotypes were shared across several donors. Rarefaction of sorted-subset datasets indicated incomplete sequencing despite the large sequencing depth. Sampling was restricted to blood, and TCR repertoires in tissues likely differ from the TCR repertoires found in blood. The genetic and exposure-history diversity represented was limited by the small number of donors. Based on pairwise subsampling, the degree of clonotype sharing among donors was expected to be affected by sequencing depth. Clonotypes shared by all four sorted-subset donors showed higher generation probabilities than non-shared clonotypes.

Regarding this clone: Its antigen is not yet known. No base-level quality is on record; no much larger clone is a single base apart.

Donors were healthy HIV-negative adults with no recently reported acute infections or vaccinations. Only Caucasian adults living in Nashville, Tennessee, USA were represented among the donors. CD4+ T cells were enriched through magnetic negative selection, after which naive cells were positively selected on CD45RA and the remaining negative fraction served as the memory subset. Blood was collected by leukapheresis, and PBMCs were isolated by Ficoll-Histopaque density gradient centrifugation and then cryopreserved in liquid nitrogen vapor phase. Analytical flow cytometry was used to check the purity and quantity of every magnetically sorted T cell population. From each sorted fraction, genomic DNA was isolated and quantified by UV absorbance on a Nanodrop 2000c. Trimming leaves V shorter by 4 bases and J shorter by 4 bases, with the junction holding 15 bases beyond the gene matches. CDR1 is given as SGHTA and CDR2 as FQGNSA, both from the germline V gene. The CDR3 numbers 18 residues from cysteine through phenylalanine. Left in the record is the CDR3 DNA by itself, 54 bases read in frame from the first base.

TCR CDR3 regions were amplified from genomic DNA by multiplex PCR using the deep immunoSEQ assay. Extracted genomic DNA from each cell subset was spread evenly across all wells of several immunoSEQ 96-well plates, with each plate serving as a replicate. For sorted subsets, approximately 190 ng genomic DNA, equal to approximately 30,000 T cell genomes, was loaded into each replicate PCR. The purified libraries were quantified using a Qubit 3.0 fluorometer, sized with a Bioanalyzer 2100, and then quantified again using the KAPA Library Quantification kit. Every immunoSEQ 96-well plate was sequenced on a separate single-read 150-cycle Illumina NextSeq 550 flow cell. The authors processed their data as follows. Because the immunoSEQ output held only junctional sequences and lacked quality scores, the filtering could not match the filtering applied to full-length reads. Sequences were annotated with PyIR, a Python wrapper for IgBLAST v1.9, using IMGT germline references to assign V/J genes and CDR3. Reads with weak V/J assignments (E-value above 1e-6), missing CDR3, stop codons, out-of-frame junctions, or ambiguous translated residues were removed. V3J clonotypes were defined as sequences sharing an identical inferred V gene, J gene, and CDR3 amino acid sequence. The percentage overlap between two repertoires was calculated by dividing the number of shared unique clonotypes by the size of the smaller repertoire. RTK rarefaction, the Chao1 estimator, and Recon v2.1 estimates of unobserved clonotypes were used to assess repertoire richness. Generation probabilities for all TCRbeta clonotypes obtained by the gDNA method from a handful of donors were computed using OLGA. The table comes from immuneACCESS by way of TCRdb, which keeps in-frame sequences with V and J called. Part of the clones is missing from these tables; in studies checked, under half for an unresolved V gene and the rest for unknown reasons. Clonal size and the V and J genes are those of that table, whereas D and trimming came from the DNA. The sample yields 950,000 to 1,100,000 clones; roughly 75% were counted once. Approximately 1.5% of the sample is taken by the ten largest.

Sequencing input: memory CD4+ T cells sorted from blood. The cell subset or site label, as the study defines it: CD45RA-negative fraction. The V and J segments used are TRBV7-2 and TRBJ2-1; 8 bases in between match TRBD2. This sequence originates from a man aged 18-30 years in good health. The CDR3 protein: CASSWTVAGLAGYNEQFF. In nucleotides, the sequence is TGTGCCAGCAGCTGGACCGTAGCTGGACTAGCTGGTTACAATGAGCAGTTCTTC.